This is a list of T cell receptor beta chains from one sample in a study of cytomegalovirus exposure and HLA in healthy donors. Assay: immunoSEQ multiplex PCR; the TCRdb copy retains only in-frame clones and omits some. The listing records 40,000 to 55,000 clones. The material sequenced was PBMCs. These receptors were obtained from a male donor in good health and CMV-seropositive. Both conserved end residues are part of each CDR3. D genes are given only for firm matches. Clone size is stated in some rows and not others, as once, few, many or a class when expanded.

clone_size j_call d_call v_call cdr3_aa cdr3_nt
- TRBJ1-6 TRBD1 TRBV2 CASGTGMNSPLHF TGTGCCAGCGGGACAGGAATGAATTCACCCCTCCACTTT
- TRBJ2-7 - TRBV7-3 CASSCHGRTNEQYF TGTGCCAGCAGCTGTCACGGGAGAACCAACGAGCAGTACTTC
- TRBJ1-4 - TRBV4-2 CASSQGSFGEKLFF TGTGCCAGCAGCCAAGGGAGTTTTGGTGAAAAACTGTTTTTT
- TRBJ1-1 - TRBV30 CAWSVSQGNTEAFF TGTGCCTGGAGTGTCAGCCAGGGGAACACTGAAGCTTTCTTT
- TRBJ2-7 TRBD2 TRBV19 CASSTPGTGGSYEQYF TGTGCCAGTAGCACCCCTGGGACGGGGGGCTCCTACGAGCAGTACTTC
- TRBJ2-5 - TRBV9 CASSVVAQRQETQYF TGTGCCAGCAGCGTAGTTGCCCAGCGTCAAGAGACCCAGTACTTC
- TRBJ1-2 TRBD1 TRBV5-1 CASSPGQGGNGYTF TGCGCCAGCAGCCCGGGACAGGGGGGAAATGGCTACACCTTC
- TRBJ2-7 TRBD1 TRBV7-9 CASSLQTGGEIYEQYF TGTGCCAGCAGCTTACAGACAGGGGGCGAAATCTACGAGCAGTACTTC
- TRBJ2-6 - TRBV9 CASSVATGWGANVLTF TGTGCCAGCAGCGTAGCTACGGGGTGGGGGGCCAACGTCCTGACTTTC
- TRBJ2-5 TRBD2 TRBV7-9 CASSSGLAGYQETQYF TGTGCCAGCAGCTCGGGACTAGCGGGCTACCAAGAGACCCAGTACTTC
- TRBJ2-7 TRBD2 TRBV5-4 CASSLETSSEQYF TGTGCCAGCAGCTTGGAGACTAGCTCCGAGCAGTACTTC
- TRBJ1-1 - TRBV10-3 CAIRVTVTTEAFF TGTGCCATCAGAGTGACAGTGACCACTGAAGCTTTCTTT
- TRBJ2-2 TRBD2 TRBV27 CASSSLAGANTGELFF TGTGCCAGCAGTTCACTAGCGGGGGCGAACACCGGGGAGCTGTTTTTT
- TRBJ1-2 - TRBV6-1 CAGHRAIDGYTF TGTGCCGGGCACAGGGCTATTGATGGCTACACCTTC
- TRBJ2-5 TRBD1 TRBV5-4 CASSRTGAGETQYF TGTGCCAGCAGCCGTACAGGGGCCGGGGAGACCCAGTACTTC
- TRBJ2-7 TRBD1 TRBV10-3 CAIAPGQPYEQYF TGTGCCATCGCGCCGGGACAGCCTTACGAGCAGTACTTC
- TRBJ1-3 - TRBV5-6 CASSSTGSGNTIYF TGTGCCAGCAGCTCGACGGGGTCTGGAAACACCATATATTTT
- TRBJ1-2 - TRBV5-6 CASSLGPLGLYGYTF TGTGCCAGCAGCCTCGGACCTTTAGGACTGTATGGCTACACCTTC
- TRBJ2-1 TRBD2 TRBV4-1 CASSHGRTSGYSYNEQFF TGCGCCAGCAGCCATGGCCGGACTAGCGGGTACTCCTACAATGAGCAGTTCTTC
- TRBJ1-2 - TRBV7-9 CASSLGRQSYTF TGTGCCAGCAGCTTAGGGAGACAGAGCTACACCTTC
- TRBJ2-1 TRBD2 TRBV4-1 CASSQIGLAAGINEQFF TGCGCCAGCAGCCAAATTGGACTAGCGGCCGGCATAAATGAGCAGTTCTTC
- TRBJ2-7 - TRBV5-6 CASSLVGPTYEQYF TGTGCCAGCAGCTTGGTGGGGCCCACCTACGAGCAGTACTTC
- TRBJ1-2 TRBD1 TRBV11-2 CASSPITGDGYTF TGTGCCAGCAGCCCAATCACAGGGGATGGCTACACCTTC
- TRBJ2-7 TRBD1 TRBV6-5 CASRAGTGVYEQYF TGTGCCAGCAGAGCCGGGACAGGGGTCTACGAGCAGTACTTC
- TRBJ1-1 - TRBV18 CASSSASGAEPLNTEAFF TGTGCCAGCTCATCGGCATCAGGGGCGGAACCATTGAACACTGAAGCTTTCTTT
- TRBJ1-3 - TRBV9 CASSPPGDYSGNTIYF TGTGCCAGCAGCCCCCCCGGGGACTACTCTGGAAACACCATATATTTT
- TRBJ2-7 - TRBV28 CASSSVQGYEQYF TGTGCCAGCAGTTCTGTCCAGGGGTACGAGCAGTACTTC
- TRBJ2-3 TRBD2 TRBV4-1 CASSQGWRGGGGDTQYF TGCGCCAGCAGCCAAGGTTGGCGGGGGGGAGGTGGGGATACGCAGTATTTT
- TRBJ2-7 TRBD1 TRBV13 CASSFGQGLIYEQYF TGTGCCAGCAGCTTCGGACAGGGGCTAATCTACGAGCAGTACTTC
- TRBJ2-3 - TRBV28 CASSLPGTHTDTQYF TGTGCCAGCAGTTTACCCGGGACTCACACAGATACGCAGTATTTT
- TRBJ2-3 - TRBV27 CASMGSTDTQYF TGTGCCAGCATGGGCAGTACAGATACGCAGTATTTT
- TRBJ2-3 TRBD1 TRBV6-4 CASSDRGHNTDTQYF TGTGCCAGCAGTGACAGGGGGCATAACACAGATACGCAGTATTTT
- TRBJ1-1 - TRBV6-6 CASIGDTLNTEAFF TGTGCCAGCATTGGGGACACCTTGAACACTGAAGCTTTCTTT
- TRBJ1-2 - TRBV21-1 CASSKGPSSGYGYTF TGTGCCAGCAGCAAAGGGCCCAGCTCGGGCTATGGCTACACCTTC
- TRBJ2-1 - TRBV5-1 CASSPDTGVYNEQFF TGCGCCAGCAGCCCGGACACGGGTGTGTACAATGAGCAGTTCTTC
- TRBJ2-1 - TRBV7-2 CASSLDGSGRGGYNEQFF TGTGCCAGCAGCTTAGATGGGTCCGGGCGTGGGGGGTACAATGAGCAGTTCTTC
- TRBJ2-2 - TRBV7-3 CASSLPQPGAAGELFF TGTGCCAGCAGCTTACCCCAGCCGGGAGCAGCCGGGGAGCTGTTTTTT
- TRBJ2-5 - TRBV6-1 CASRRISGVKETQYF TGTGCCAGCAGGAGAATTTCAGGTGTAAAAGAGACCCAGTACTTC
- TRBJ2-1 TRBD2 TRBV29-1 CSVVSPTSWSYNEQFF TGCAGCGTTGTTTCCCCGACTAGCTGGTCCTACAATGAGCAGTTCTTC
- TRBJ1-2 TRBD1 TRBV6-5 CASRRPGQDNYGYTF TGTGCCAGCAGACGACCGGGACAGGATAACTATGGCTACACCTTC
- TRBJ2-5 TRBD2 TRBV7-2 CASSSSGGAVETQYF TGTGCCAGCAGCTCCAGCGGGGGGGCCGTGGAGACCCAGTACTTC
- TRBJ1-5 - TRBV19 CANGRAWGGNQPQHF TGTGCCAATGGACGGGCATGGGGGGGCAATCAGCCCCAGCATTTT
- TRBJ2-7 - TRBV28 CASRIGPDYEQYF TGTGCCAGCAGAATTGGACCGGACTACGAGCAGTACTTC
- TRBJ2-7 - TRBV7-9 CASSPILYEQYF TGTGCCAGCAGCCCTATTCTCTACGAGCAGTACTTC
- TRBJ1-2 TRBD1 TRBV4-1 CASSHLGSRGGLYGYTF TGCGCCAGCAGCCACCTCGGGAGTCGAGGGGGCTTGTATGGCTACACCTTC
- TRBJ1-6 - TRBV13 CASSLEDSPLHF TGTGCCAGCAGCTTGGAGGATTCACCCCTCCACTTT
- TRBJ2-5 - TRBV2 CASRYSQETQYF TGTGCCAGCAGGTACAGCCAAGAGACCCAGTACTTC
- TRBJ1-1 - TRBV6-1 CASSDDLAMSGAPNTEAFF TGTGCCAGCAGTGACGATTTGGCTATGTCAGGCGCCCCGAACACTGAAGCTTTCTTT
- TRBJ1-2 - TRBV5-6 CASSPARVVGGYTF TGTGCCAGCAGCCCGGCCAGGGTCGTTGGTGGCTACACCTTC
medium-sized TRBJ2-6 - TRBV9 CASSVWGDGANVLTF TGTGCCAGCAGCGTATGGGGGGACGGGGCCAACGTCCTGACTTTC
- TRBJ1-1 - TRBV25-1 CASSGVGAWYGAFF TGTGCCAGCAGTGGGGTGGGGGCCTGGTATGGAGCTTTCTTT
- TRBJ1-1 TRBD1 TRBV4-3 CASSRTGGANEAFF TGCGCCAGCAGCCGCACAGGGGGGGCTAATGAAGCTTTCTTT
- TRBJ2-1 TRBD2 TRBV10-1 CASDYSGGPNLRSYNEQFF TGCGCCAGCGATTATAGCGGGGGCCCCAATCTACGCTCCTACAATGAGCAGTTCTTC
- TRBJ1-1 TRBD1 TRBV7-2 CASSFGTANTEAFF TGTGCCAGCAGCTTTGGGACAGCGAACACTGAAGCTTTCTTT
- TRBJ1-4 - TRBV6-6 CASSYRLNEKLFF TGTGCCAGCAGTTACCGTCTTAATGAAAAACTGTTTTTT
- TRBJ1-5 TRBD1 TRBV5-8 CASSGGQRNQPQHF TGTGCCAGCAGCGGGGGACAGCGAAATCAGCCCCAGCATTTT